The text below deals with one T cell receptor (beta chain). There were TCR beta CDR3 regions amplified from RNA transcripts. HTBI primers drove first-round RT-PCR of the TCR CDR3. MiXCR was run by TCRdb on the multiplex PCR reads, yielding one entry per CDR3 protein. The table records a few hundred thousand distinct CDR3 sequences, 35% to 55% of them present only once. This specimen belongs to a study of T cells in Graves' hyperthyroidism and ophthalmopathy. The sequenced sample consisted of peripheral blood or thyroid tissue (not recorded which). This clonotype was sampled from a woman aged 18-29 years with Graves' hyperthyroidism.

The CDR3 region has the DNA TGTGCCAGCTCACCACCTTTAGCTGGGGACCGCAATCAAGAGACCCAGTACTTC. It specifies CASSPPLAGDRNQETQYF. This rearrangement joins TRBV11-2 to TRBJ2-5; perhaps D is TRBD1 or TRBD2 (5 bases each). Germline V gene data show CDR1 as SGHAT and CDR2 as FQNNGV. V was shortened by 8 bases and J by 2 bases, with 27 bases between the two germline ends. This CDR3 region has 18 residues. Using reference TRBV11-2 and TRBJ2-5 for the parts outside the CDR3, the full variable domain is EAGVAQSPRYKIIEKRQSVAFWCNPISGHATLYWYQQILGQGPKLLIQFQNNGVVDDSQLPKDRFSAERLKGVDSTLKIQPAKLEDSAVYLCASSPPLAGDRNQETQYFGPGTRLLVL.